This TCR beta chain is from a study of patients and donors after allogeneic stem cell transplantation. Via MiXCR, TCRdb re-called the RT-PCR reads, giving one row per CDR3 protein. In the table there are approximately 430,000 distinct CDR3 sequences, approximately 16% of which are singletons. The V gene's germline CDR1 is MNHNS and CDR2 SASEGT. V lost 7 bases to trimming and J lost 13 bases; unmatched junction nucleotides: 11. The CDR3 is made up of 14 amino acids. This clonotype was picked up a small number of times. Sequencing was performed on blood, either unsorted or a sorted T cell fraction (not recorded which). The TCR comes from a human donor who was either an allogeneic HSCT recipient or a stem cell or donor lymphocyte infusion donor (not recorded which). It is not recorded whose cells these are; they may come from a transplant donor. The chain uses TRBV6-1 and TRBJ2-1; 12 bases map to TRBD2. Here the CDR3 DNA reads TGTGCCAGCATCTCCACCGGGACTAGCGGGCGACAGTTCTTC. Its translation is CASISTGTSGRQFF.